The sequence of this TCR beta chain was determined in a study of cytomegalovirus exposure and HLA in healthy donors. Study-level results: It emerged from a later analysis that several of the most significant clusters appeared to be linked to common viral pathogens. The records held CMV serostatus as the only immune exposure information.

Amplification used 60 Vbeta primers and 13 Jbeta primers. Here immunoSEQ multiplex PCR was the method, and the copy in TCRdb shows in-frame clones only, minus some. This table holds 140,000 to 150,000 clones, more than 70% found once. Concerning this clone itself: Its matching antigen is unknown.

The CDR3 is made up of 12 amino acids. With V trimmed by 5 bases and J by 11 bases, 8 bases remained unmatched. From germline, CDR1 is SEHNR and CDR2 FQNEAQ (reference sequence). The sample was PBMCs. The TCR was taken from a woman between 40 and 50 years old in good health and CMV-seronegative. The J gene is TRBJ1-2, the V gene TRBV7-9; 7 bases align to TRBD1. CDR3: CASSQQLTGYTF. The CDR3 DNA reads TGTGCCAGCAGCCAACAACTGACAGGGTACACCTTC.